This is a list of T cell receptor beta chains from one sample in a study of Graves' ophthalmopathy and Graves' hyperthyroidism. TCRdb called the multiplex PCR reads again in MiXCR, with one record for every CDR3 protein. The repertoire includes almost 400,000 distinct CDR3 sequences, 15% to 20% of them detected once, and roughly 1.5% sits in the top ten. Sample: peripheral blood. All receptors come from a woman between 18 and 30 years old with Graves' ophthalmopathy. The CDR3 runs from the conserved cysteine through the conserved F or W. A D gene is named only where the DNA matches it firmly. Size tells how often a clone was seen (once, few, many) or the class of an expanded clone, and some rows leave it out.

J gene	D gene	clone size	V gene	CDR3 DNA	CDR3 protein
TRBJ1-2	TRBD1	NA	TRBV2	TGTGCCAGCAGTACTCCGGGACAGGGGGCCGCGAGCTATGGCTACACCTTC	CASSTPGQGAASYGYTF
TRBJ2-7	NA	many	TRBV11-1	TGTGCCAGCAGCTCGTATGGATGGGGGACATCAGGGTACGAGCAGTACTTC	CASSSYGWGTSGYEQYF
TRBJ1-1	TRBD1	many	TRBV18	TGTGCCAGCTCACCCCAGGGGACAGGGGGAATCACTGAAGCTTTCTTT	CASSPQGTGGITEAFF
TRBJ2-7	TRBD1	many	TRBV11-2	TGTGCCAGCAGCTTGTACAGGGGGCTCTACGAGCAGTACTTC	CASSLYRGLYEQYF
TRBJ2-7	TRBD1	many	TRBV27	TGTGCCAGCAGTCCGGGGACAGGCCCCCCCTCCTACGAGCAGTACTTC	CASSPGTGPPSYEQYF
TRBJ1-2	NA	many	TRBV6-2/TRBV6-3	TGTGCCAGCTTGCAGGGGCTCGTCTATGGCTACACCTTC	CASLQGLVYGYTF
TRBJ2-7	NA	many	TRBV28	TGTGCCAGCAGTAACGGAGGGGTTTCCTACGAGCAGTACTTC	CASSNGGVSYEQYF
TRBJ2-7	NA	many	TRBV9	TGTGCCAGCAGGACTTCCTACTACGAGCAGTACTTC	CASRTSYYEQYF
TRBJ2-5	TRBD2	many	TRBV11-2	TGCCCGGGGGGGGAGACCCAGTACTTC	CPGGETQYF
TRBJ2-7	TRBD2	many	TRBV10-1	TGCGCCAGCAGTGAGGGACTAGCGGGAGGGGAGCAGTACTTC	CASSEGLAGGEQYF
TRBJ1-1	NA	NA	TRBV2	TGTGCCAGCAGTTCAGATTGGGGGGGGAACACTGAAGCTTTCTTT	CASSSDWGGNTEAFF
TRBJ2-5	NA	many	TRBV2	TGTGCCAGCAGTGAAGCTAGGGCTGGGGGAGAGACCCAGTACTTC	CASSEARAGGETQYF
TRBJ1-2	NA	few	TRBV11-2	TGTGCCAGCAGCCCCTCTGGATATGGCTACACCTTC	CASSPSGYGYTF
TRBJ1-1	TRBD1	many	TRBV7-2	TGTGCCAGCAGCTTCAGGGGGCGCGGGACTGAAGCTTTCTTT	CASSFRGRGTEAFF
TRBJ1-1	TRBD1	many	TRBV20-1	TGCAGTGTCCCGGGACAGGGGGCTGAAGCTTTCTTT	CSVPGQGAEAFF
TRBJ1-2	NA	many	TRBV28	TGTGCCAGCAGTTTATCAGGGGCGCGCGATGGCTACACCTTC	CASSLSGARDGYTF
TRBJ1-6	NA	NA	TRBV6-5	TGTGCCAGCAGTTACTCGGAGGGAAATTCACCCCTCCACTTT	CASSYSEGNSPLHF
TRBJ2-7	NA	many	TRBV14	TGTGCCAGCAGCCACATGCAGGGCGCCGAGCAGTACTTC	CASSHMQGAEQYF
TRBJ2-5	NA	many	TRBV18	TGTGCCAGCAGCCCCCTTCGCGGAGAGACCCAGTACTTC	CASSPLRGETQYF
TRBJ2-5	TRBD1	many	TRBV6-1	TGTGCCAGCAGTAGGACAGGGTGGGAGACCCAGTACTTC	CASSRTGWETQYF
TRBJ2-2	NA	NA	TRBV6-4	TGTGCCAGCAGTGACGGAGGGGGCGGAATGAACACCGGGGAGCTGTTTTTT	CASSDGGGGMNTGELFF
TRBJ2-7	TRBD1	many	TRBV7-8	TGTGCCAGCAGCTTACCCGACAGGGCCCTCTCCTACGAGCAGTACTTC	CASSLPDRALSYEQYF
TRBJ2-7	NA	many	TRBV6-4	TGTGCCAGCAGTGACTTCCGGGACCTATCTAATTACGAGCAGTACTTC	CASSDFRDLSNYEQYF
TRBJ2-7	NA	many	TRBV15	TGTGCCACCAGCAACTGGGGGCCAAGGTCCTACGAGCAGTACTTC	CATSNWGPRSYEQYF